The 27 T cell receptor beta chains listed next were all sequenced from one sample in a study of T cell changes during pregnancy in multiple sclerosis. Sequencing was performed with immunoSEQ multiplex PCR; in TCRdb, only in-frame clones are kept and a portion is missing. Found here are tens of thousands of clones, about 91% of them singletons; the top ten hold around 11%. The specimen was CD8+ T cells from peripheral blood mononuclear cells, collected in the third trimester of pregnancy. These receptors were taken from a female donor with multiple sclerosis, enrolled in a pregnancy study.

This chain connects TRBV7-3 to TRBJ2-2; D is unclear. The CDR3 has 15 residues. V was shortened by 5 bases and J by 6 bases, with 16 bases between the two germline ends. Germline CDR1 is SGHTA and CDR2 is FQGTGA. CDR3 nucleotide sequence: TGTGCCAGCAGCGAACCTTTTCTCTATCCCGGGGAGCTGTTTTTT. This codes for CASSEPFLYPGELFF.

The rearrangement joins TRBV7-9 to TRBJ2-1, with D perhaps matching TRBD2 (5 bases). The CDR3 runs 12 residues. The V gene's germline CDR1 is SEHNR and CDR2 FQNEAQ (reference sequence). V gave up 8 bases and J gave up 9 bases, with 14 bases separating them. The CDR3: CASLDRELEQFF. CDR3 bases: TGTGCCAGCCTAGACCGGGAACTTGAGCAGTTCTTC.

This CDR3 reads CASSGLDEKLFF. The DNA for the CDR3 is TGTGCCAGCAGCGGTTTAGATGAAAAACTGTTTTTT. V and J are TRBV9 and TRBJ1-4; D uncertain. V dropped 3 bases and J dropped 6 bases, with 6 bases sitting between them. CDR3 length: 12 residues. The germline gives CDR1 SGDLS, CDR2 YYNGEE.

This chain links TRBV27 with TRBJ2-1; 9 positions agree with TRBD2. The V gene's germline CDR1 is MNHEY and CDR2 SMNVEV (reference sequence). This CDR3 spans 16 amino acids. V trimming: 6 bases; J trimming: 4 bases; junction bases outside the gene matches: 10. In DNA, the CDR3 is TGTGCCAGCAGCCTCCTAGCGGGAAGTAAGTACAATGAGCAGTTCTTC. Its protein is CASSLLAGSKYNEQFF.

The table lists this clone with a count of one. This chain uses TRBV6-5 with TRBJ2-7; TRBD2 matches at 12 bases. The germline V gene encodes CDR1 MNHEY and CDR2 SVGAGI. This CDR3 comprises 16 residues. V was clipped by 0 bases and J by 4 bases; unmatched bases: 4. This CDR3 reads CASSYSRTSGAYEQYF. In nucleotides, the CDR3 is TGTGCCAGCAGTTACTCACGGACTAGCGGGGCGTACGAGCAGTACTTC.

This sequence joins TRBV7-9 and TRBJ1-2; 9 bases are a match to TRBD1. CDR3 length equals 14 residues. Germline CDR1 and CDR2: SEHNR and FQNEAQ (reference sequence). Trimming removed 2 bases from V and 5 bases from J; junction bases left unmatched: 3. The CDR3 loop is CASSLPGTGYGYTF. For the CDR3, the DNA is TGTGCCAGCAGCTTACCCGGGACAGGGTATGGCTACACCTTC.

The chain is built from TRBV7-2 and TRBJ2-2, with 7 positions matching TRBD1. The length of the CDR3 is 15 residues. Germline V gives CDR1 SGHTA, CDR2 FQGNSA. The trim removed 5 bases at V and 0 bases at J, leaving 3 bases unmatched. The chain's CDR3 is CASSAGTANTGELFF. CDR3 DNA sequence: TGTGCCAGCAGCGCCGGGACAGCGAACACCGGGGAGCTGTTTTTT. Full variable domain (rest looked up from reference TRBV7-2 and TRBJ2-2): GAGVSQSPSNKVTEKGKDVELRCDPISGHTALYWYRQSLGQGLEFLIYFQGNSAPDKSGLPSDRFSAERTGGSVSTLTIQRTQQEDSAVYLCASSAGTANTGELFFGEGSRLTVL.

This rearrangement joins TRBV11-2 to TRBJ1-3, with D hard to call. Germline assignment: CDR1 SGHAT and CDR2 FQNNGV. The CDR3 runs to 14 residues. The V end lost 6 bases, the J end lost 0 bases, and 9 bases lay between the germline ends. The CDR3 coding sequence is TGTGCCAGCAGAGAGACAAGCTCTGGAAACACCATATATTTT. Its translation: CASRETSSGNTIYF.

This clone was recorded only once. This sequence joins TRBV2 and TRBJ1-4, with unresolved D. The CDR3 length is 14 residues. Between the trimmed V and J ends, which lost 7 bases and 8 bases, there was a span of 17 bases. Germline V gene lookup returns CDR1 SNHLY and CDR2 FYNNEI. This CDR3 is CASTTAPRGEKLFF. CDR3 nucleotide sequence: TGTGCCAGCACCACGGCCCCTAGAGGAGAAAAACTGTTTTTT.

This chain uses TRBV5-5 with TRBJ1-2; TRBD1 is a possible D gene (5 bases). Germline CDR1 is SGHKS and CDR2 is YYEKEE (reference sequence). CDR3 size: 14 residues. V shed 3 bases and J shed 7 bases, with 16 bases lying between them. The CDR3, as DNA: TGTGCCAGCAGCTCTGAGGTTGCAGGGTTTGGCTACACCTTC. The encoded protein is CASSSEVAGFGYTF.

The chain combines TRBV7-6 with TRBJ1-3; D perhaps matches TRBD1 (6 bases). Trimming removed 0 bases at V and 4 bases at J, with 10 bases between. The CDR3 loop spans 15 amino acids. Germline CDR1 SGHVS, CDR2 FNYEAQ. CDR3 bases: TGTGCCAGCAGCTTAGCGGGCAGGGGAGGAAACACCATATATTTT. Protein product: CASSLAGRGGNTIYF.

This rearrangement joins TRBV6-4 to TRBJ2-3; TRBD2 is a possible D gene (6 bases). Germline CDR1 and CDR2: MRHNA and SNTAGT. The CDR3 runs to 13 residues. Trimming took 4 bases from V and 4 from J, leaving 9 bases between them. The chain's CDR3 is CASSAGEADTQYF. CDR3 coding DNA: TGTGCCAGCAGTGCGGGGGAGGCAGATACGCAGTATTTT.

The V call is TRBV27, the J call TRBJ2-7, with 10 bases matching TRBD1. The ends lost 4 bases at V and 6 bases at J; junction bases unmatched: 0. The V gene's germline CDR1 is MNHEY and CDR2 SMNVEV (reference sequence). This CDR3 has 12 amino acids. CDR3 region: CASSWTGGEQYF. CDR3 bases: TGTGCCAGCAGTTGGACAGGGGGCGAGCAGTACTTC.

V usage is TRBV6-1 and J usage is TRBJ2-7; 8 bases are a match to TRBD2. The V gene end was trimmed by 7 bases and the J gene end by 2 bases; junction bases not matched to a gene: 7. In germline, CDR1 is MNHNS, CDR2 SASEGT. The CDR3 consists of 14 residues. CDR3: CASTQGTSPYEQYF. The CDR3 nucleotides read TGTGCCAGCACCCAGGGGACTAGTCCCTACGAGCAGTACTTC.

This chain connects TRBV27 to TRBJ1-6, with a weak D call TRBD1 (6 bases). Trimming pared 5 bases from V and 6 bases from J, leaving 11 bases between. Germline V lookup: CDR1 MNHEY, CDR2 SMNVEV (reference sequence). This CDR3 has 14 residues. CDR3 in amino acids: CASSIGTPNSPLHF. DNA for the CDR3: TGTGCCAGCAGTATAGGGACACCTAATTCACCCCTCCACTTT.

This clone was seen a handful of times. The rearrangement joins TRBV11-3 to TRBJ2-7; the D gene is possibly TRBD2 (5 bases). Germline CDR1 SGHNT, CDR2 YENEEA. V lost 5 bases and J 1 base, leaving 12 bases between the germline ends. CDR3 size: 14 residues. The CDR3 DNA is TGTGCCAGCAGCCCCTCCACGGGATCCTACGAGCAGTACTTC. It encodes CASSPSTGSYEQYF.

The rearrangement joins TRBV6-5 to TRBJ2-7; 7 bases agree with TRBD1. The CDR3 is 14 amino acids. Germline CDR1 is MNHEY and CDR2 is SVGAGI. V was pared by 2 bases and J by 2 bases, with 3 bases of the junction left unmatched. The DNA for the CDR3 is TGTGCCAGCAGTTACGGTGGGACAGCCTACGAGCAGTACTTC. Translation: CASSYGGTAYEQYF.

V gene TRBV6-5 combines with J gene TRBJ1-2; 7 bases are a match to TRBD1. The CDR3 spans 14 residues. J lost 4 bases, V lost 7 bases, and 9 bases had no gene match. Germline CDR1 reads MNHEY; CDR2 reads SVGAGI. The CDR3 loop reads CASTKQGFSYGYTF. As DNA, the CDR3 is TGTGCCAGCACAAAACAGGGGTTCAGCTATGGCTACACCTTC.

This sequence joins TRBV6-6 and TRBJ1-2; TRBD1 is a possible D gene (6 bases). Germline loops: CDR1 MNHNY, CDR2 SVGAGI (reference sequence). This CDR3 contains 14 residues. With 0 bases removed from V and 13 bases from J, the gap between germline ends came to 18 bases. The CDR3 nucleotides are TGTGCCAGCAGTTACTCGTTTGAGGGGGACGTTGGCACCTTC. This translates into CASSYSFEGDVGTF.

The rearrangement links TRBV4-3 to TRBJ2-7; the match to TRBD2 covers 8 bases. CDR3 length: 17 amino acids. The germline V gene has CDR1 LGHNA and CDR2 YSLEER. The ends lost 2 bases at V and 3 bases at J; junction bases unmatched: 12. In DNA form, the CDR3 reads TGCGCCAGCAGCCAAACGGGTGTCGCGGGGGGACTCTACGAGCAGTACTTC. Translated: CASSQTGVAGGLYEQYF.

The chain uses TRBV9 and TRBJ2-7; TRBD1 matches 9 bases. Germline assignment: CDR1 SGDLS and CDR2 YYNGEE. The CDR3 loop spans 15 amino acids. The V gene end was trimmed by 4 bases and the J gene end by 6 bases; junction bases not matched to a gene: 11. Written as DNA, the CDR3 is TGTGCCAGCAGCCCCCAAACCGACAGGGGGGTCGAGCAGTACTTC. Translated: CASSPQTDRGVEQYF.

By proportion, this clone is large. This chain links TRBV5-1 with TRBJ1-1; TRBD1 might be the D (5 bases). Germline loops: CDR1 SGHRS, CDR2 YFSETQ. This CDR3 region has 15 residues. V was trimmed by 4 bases and J by 5 bases, leaving 18 bases between them. CDR3 residues: CASSNVDRGITEAFF. CDR3 nucleotide sequence: TGCGCCAGCAGCAACGTCGATCGGGGGATAACTGAAGCTTTCTTT.

The rearrangement uses TRBV14 and TRBJ1-2; D is ambiguous. This CDR3 has 14 residues. Deletions cut 4 bases from V and 5 bases from J, with 14 bases between. Germline V gene sequence: CDR1 SGHDN, CDR2 FVKESK. As DNA, the CDR3 is TGTGCCAGCAGCCCCGGATGGGAGGGATATGGCTACACCTTC. Residues: CASSPGWEGYGYTF.

The chain is built from TRBV6-6 and TRBJ2-7; D might be TRBD2 (6 bases). Trimming removed 0 bases from V and 7 bases from J, with 7 bases in between. This CDR3 spans 12 amino acids. Germline V lookup: CDR1 MNHNY, CDR2 SVGAGI (reference sequence). CDR3 sequence (DNA): TGTGCCAGCAGTTACTCTGCGGGAGAGCAGTACTTC. Its protein product is CASSYSAGEQYF.

The rearrangement joins TRBV27 to TRBJ1-2, with 7 positions matching TRBD1. The V segment lost 5 bases and the J segment 11 bases; nucleotides outside the gene matches: 14. CDR3 size: 14 residues. Germline assignment: CDR1 MNHEY and CDR2 SMNVEV (reference sequence). The CDR3 DNA reads as TGTGCCAGCAGTCCCACCGGGACAGATTTTCGATACACCTTC. This translates into CASSPTGTDFRYTF.

Notes on this clone: Mismatch with germline at one junction end may stem from a read error. The chain recombines TRBV5-1 with TRBJ2-2, with 11 bases fitting TRBD2. Looked up from germline, CDR1 is SGHRS and CDR2 is YFSETQ. CDR3 length equals 16 residues. CDR3 sequence reads: CASNLPTSGSSGELFF. The CDR3 nucleotides read TGCGCCAGCAACTTGCCCACTAGCGGGAGCTCCGGGGAGCTGTTTTTT.

CDR3 bases: TGTGCCACCCTAGGGGGGGGCTGGGAGCAGTTCTTC. Translating gives CATLGGGWEQFF. The chain employs TRBV19 and TRBJ2-1, with TRBD2 as a possible D gene (7 bases). Germline CDR1 and CDR2: LNHDA and SQIVND (reference sequence). The CDR3 consists of 12 residues. V dropped 10 bases and J dropped 10 bases, with 17 bases sitting between them.